This T cell receptor (beta chain) is from a study of CD8+CD57+ T cells in acquired aplastic anemia. This CDR3 is built from 14 residues. The V end lost 2 bases, the J end lost 8 bases, and 13 bases lay between the germline ends. Germline values: CDR1 SGHTA, CDR2 FQGTGA. An expansion of CD8+CD57+ cells by flow cytometry had been shown in patients chosen for sequencing. Both TCR beta VDJ combination and CDR3 sequence profiling were carried out. Genomic DNA was the template for this profiling. TCRdb itself ran the reads through MiXCR, one entry per CDR3 protein. The data hold approximately 250,000 distinct CDR3 sequences, with about 80% observed a single time.

The chain joins TRBV7-3 to TRBJ2-1, with a tentative D call TRBD1 (6 bases). The source material was sorted CD4+, CD8+, or CD8+CD57+ T cells (not recorded which) from PBMCs. The origin of this receptor is a human donor with aplastic anemia. The CDR3, as DNA: TGTGCCAGCAGCTTAGAGACAGGAGCCTATGAGCAGTTCTTC. This sequence encodes CASSLETGAYEQFF.